Here is one TCR beta chain with its context. Source study methods: Estimated nucleated cell counts came from reference gene primer amplification. Sequencing was performed with immunoSEQ multiplex PCR; in TCRdb, only in-frame clones are kept and a portion is missing. V and J calls and clone size are those listed in that table; D and trimming were worked out from the DNA. The sample consists of roughly 160,000 clones, 86% of them appearing once. The entry originates in a study of blood T cell repertoires in COVID-19. As for the study in general: The United States, Italy and Spain were the sources of the acute and convalescent COVID-19 samples. The analysed material was cDNA or gDNA that came from T cells, B-cell-depleted T cells, or PBMCs.

The TCR originated in a man over 45 with active or convalescent COVID-19. What was sequenced was peripheral blood.

The CDR3 coding sequence is TGTGCCAGCAGCAACCGACGGACAGGGAATAATTCACCCCTCCACTTT. Its translation is CASSNRRTGNNSPLHF. The rearrangement links TRBV11-3 to TRBJ1-6; the match to TRBD1 covers 8 bases. Germline lookup yields CDR1 SGHNT and CDR2 YENEEA. V was clipped by 5 bases and J by 5 bases; unmatched bases: 8. This CDR3 has 16 residues.